A selection of T cell receptor beta chains follows, all from one sample in a study of blood T cell repertoires in COVID-19. Profiling relied on immunoSEQ multiplex PCR, and the TCRdb table lists in-frame clones only, not all of them. Among about 230,000 clones listed, under 90% were seen once. Input material: PBMCs or T cells enriched from blood (not recorded which). The source of these receptors is a woman in her twenties or thirties with acute COVID-19. Both conserved end residues are part of each CDR3. Fields, in order: J gene, V gene, D gene, clone size, CDR3 protein, CDR3 DNA. The D gene is left open where the match is weak. Clone size appears in some rows only: once, few, many, or a class for an expanded clone.

>TRBJ1-3|TRBV29-1|.|.
CSVGGQRNTIYF
TGCAGCGTTGGCGGACAGCGAAACACCATATATTTT
>TRBJ2-3|TRBV24-1|TRBD1|.
CATSDLNRGTDTQYF
TGTGCCACCAGTGATTTGAACAGGGGGACAGATACGCAGTATTTT
>TRBJ1-1|TRBV18|.|.
CASSPRVQGYGAEAFF
TGTGCCAGCTCACCAAGGGTTCAGGGTTATGGAGCTGAAGCTTTCTTT
>TRBJ1-5|TRBV5-1|TRBD1|.
CASSLTGEGNQPQHF
TGCGCCAGCAGCTTGACAGGGGAAGGCAATCAGCCCCAGCATTTT
>TRBJ1-5|TRBV9|TRBD1|.
CASSGGQGYQPQHF
TGTGCCAGCAGCGGAGGACAGGGTTATCAGCCCCAGCATTTT
>TRBJ1-4|TRBV9|TRBD1|.
CASSAGGRKEKLFF
TGTGCCAGCAGCGCAGGGGGGAGAAAAGAAAAACTGTTTTTT
>TRBJ1-6|TRBV5-4|.|.
CASSFGRYNSPLHF
TGTGCCAGCAGCTTTGGCAGGTATAATTCACCCCTCCACTTT
>TRBJ2-2|TRBV29-1|TRBD2|once
CSVAGLAGGNTGELFF
TGCAGCGTCGCGGGACTAGCGGGGGGGAACACCGGGGAGCTGTTTTTT
>TRBJ1-5|TRBV19|.|.
CASRARAVSGPQHF
TGTGCCAGTCGCGCGAGGGCAGTTTCGGGACCCCAGCATTTT
>TRBJ1-3|TRBV13|.|.
CASSLSPRPYSGNTIYF
TGTGCCAGCAGCTTATCCCCCAGGCCCTACTCTGGAAACACCATATATTTT
>TRBJ1-1|TRBV7-3|TRBD1|.
CASSLLGTANTEAFF
TGTGCCAGCAGCTTATTAGGGACAGCGAACACTGAAGCTTTCTTT
>TRBJ1-3|TRBV5-4|.|.
CASSRGQLDSGNTIYF
TGTGCCAGCAGCAGAGGACAGTTAGACTCTGGAAACACCATATATTTT
>TRBJ2-1|TRBV9|TRBD2|.
CASSVASGNEQFF
TGTGCCAGCAGCGTGGCTAGCGGGAATGAGCAGTTCTTC
>TRBJ1-2|TRBV10-3|.|.
CAISDPQGGYGYTF
TGTGCCATCAGTGACCCCCAAGGGGGTTATGGCTACACCTTC
>TRBJ1-1|TRBV6-5|TRBD1|once
CASSYLTGGRTEAFF
TGTGCCAGCAGTTACCTGACAGGGGGCCGGACTGAAGCTTTCTTT
>TRBJ2-7|TRBV5-1|.|.
CASSLSRPIYEQYF
TGCGCCAGCAGCTTATCTAGACCGATCTACGAGCAGTACTTC
>TRBJ2-1|TRBV27|TRBD2|.
CASSGTSGGAEYNEQFF
TGTGCCAGCAGTGGGACTAGCGGGGGGGCGGAGTACAATGAGCAGTTCTTC
>TRBJ1-1|TRBV18|TRBD1|.
CASSPGQGNTEAFF
TGTGCCAGCTCCCCGGGACAGGGGAACACTGAAGCTTTCTTT
>TRBJ1-1|TRBV5-4|.|.
CASSLGGAYTEAFF
TGTGCCAGCAGCTTGGGAGGCGCGTACACTGAAGCTTTCTTT
>TRBJ2-7|TRBV27|.|.
CATGQQGFYEQYF
TGTGCCACAGGGCAACAGGGATTTTACGAGCAGTACTTC
>TRBJ1-1|TRBV18|.|few
CASSPPRVSIDTEAFF
TGTGCCAGCTCACCACCGAGGGTGTCCATAGACACTGAAGCTTTCTTT
>TRBJ2-2|TRBV4-3|TRBD2|.
CASSQDGLAGGLGTGELFF
TGCGCCAGCAGCCAAGATGGCCTAGCGGGGGGGCTTGGCACCGGGGAGCTGTTTTTT
>TRBJ2-1|TRBV7-8|TRBD2|.
CASSPRLAGGSSYNEQFF
TGTGCCAGCAGCCCCCGACTAGCGGGGGGGAGCTCCTACAATGAGCAGTTCTTC
>TRBJ1-5|TRBV3-1/TRBV3-2|TRBD1|.
CASSQDVRQGNQPQHF
TGTGCCAGCAGCCAAGATGTGAGACAGGGTAATCAGCCCCAGCATTTT
>TRBJ2-3|TRBV5-8|TRBD2|.
CASSLGASGGAADTQYF
TGTGCCAGCAGCTTGGGGGCTAGCGGGGGGGCCGCAGATACGCAGTATTTT
>TRBJ1-1|TRBV4-1|.|.
CASSQSGARTEAFF
TGCGCCAGCAGCCAGAGCGGGGCGCGCACTGAAGCTTTCTTT
>TRBJ1-2|TRBV25-1|.|.
CASSGPAQALYGYTF
TGTGCCAGCAGTGGCCCCGCGCAGGCCCTCTATGGCTACACCTTC
>TRBJ1-6|TRBV6-5|TRBD1|.
CASSYGDRGNNSPLHF
TGTGCCAGCAGTTATGGAGACAGGGGGAATAATTCACCCCTCCACTTT
>TRBJ2-3|TRBV10-3|.|.
CAIQEGAESTDTQYF
TGTGCCATCCAGGAGGGAGCGGAGAGCACAGATACGCAGTATTTT
>TRBJ1-3|TRBV9|TRBD1|few
CASSVDLRQGNTIYF
TGTGCCAGCAGCGTAGATCTGAGACAGGGGAACACCATATATTTT
>TRBJ1-4|TRBV19|.|.
CASSKQGEEKLFF
TGTGCCAGTAGTAAGCAGGGCGAAGAAAAACTGTTTTTT
>TRBJ2-2|TRBV20-1|.|.
CSASSRSHAGELFF
TGCAGTGCTAGTTCCCGCAGTCACGCCGGGGAGCTGTTTTTT
>TRBJ1-5|TRBV4-1|TRBD1|.
CASSQFGGGTGGGNQPQHF
TGCGCCAGCAGCCAATTCGGAGGGGGGACAGGGGGAGGCAATCAGCCCCAGCATTTT
>TRBJ2-5|TRBV27|.|.
CASSYPRETQYF
TGTGCCAGCAGTTATCCGCGAGAGACCCAGTACTTC
>TRBJ2-3|TRBV19|TRBD2|.
CASSIATSGGMDTQYF
TGTGCCAGTAGTATAGCGACTAGCGGGGGGATGGATACGCAGTATTTT
>TRBJ1-2|TRBV25-1|.|.
CASSDWGAYYGYTF
TGTGCCAGCAGTGATTGGGGAGCCTACTATGGCTACACCTTC
>TRBJ1-2|TRBV4-1|TRBD1|.
CASSPWGQTYTF
TGCGCCAGCAGCCCCTGGGGACAGACCTACACCTTC
>TRBJ2-5|TRBV4-2|TRBD1|.
CASSHDQTGVQETQYF
TGTGCCAGCAGCCACGACCAGACAGGGGTTCAGGAGACCCAGTACTTC
>TRBJ1-2|TRBV5-1|.|.
CASSLDGLNYGYTF
TGCGCCAGCAGCTTGGATGGCCTCAACTATGGCTACACCTTC
>TRBJ2-7|TRBV11-2|TRBD1|.
CASSLGTGGYEQYF
TGTGCCAGCAGCTTAGGGACAGGGGGCTACGAGCAGTACTTC
>TRBJ2-5|TRBV14|.|.
CASSRTGVDEETQYF
TGTGCCAGCAGCCGGACGGGGGTGGACGAAGAGACCCAGTACTTC
>TRBJ1-1|TRBV5-1|.|few
CASTREVGTEAFF
TGCGCCAGCACGAGGGAAGTGGGCACTGAAGCTTTCTTT
>TRBJ1-2|TRBV19|.|.
CATSGGSYGYTF
TGTGCCACGAGCGGAGGTAGCTATGGCTACACCTTC
>TRBJ2-1|TRBV18|.|.
CASSPISPGGGVNQQFF
TGTGCCAGCTCACCGATCTCCCCGGGGGGCGGGGTCAATCAGCAGTTCTTC
>TRBJ2-7|TRBV6-5|TRBD2|.
CATGRGLLHYEQYF
TGTGCGACCGGGAGGGGACTTCTTCACTACGAGCAGTACTTC
>TRBJ1-5|TRBV5-4|TRBD1|.
CASSRGLGQPQHF
TGTGCCAGCAGCAGGGGGCTCGGGCAGCCCCAGCATTTT
>TRBJ1-6|TRBV5-1|.|.
CASSLAPYQGSPLHF
TGCGCCAGCAGCTTGGCGCCATATCAGGGTTCACCCCTCCACTTT
>TRBJ1-5|TRBV15|.|.
CATSREARDQPQHF
TGTGCCACCAGCAGAGAGGCGAGGGATCAGCCCCAGCATTTT
>TRBJ1-1|TRBV7-9|.|.
CASSEGGLEAFF
TGTGCCAGCAGCGAAGGAGGACTTGAAGCTTTCTTT
>TRBJ1-2|TRBV3-1/TRBV3-2|TRBD1|few
CASSQKRSWDRDGYTF
TGTGCCAGCAGCCAAAAGAGGAGCTGGGACAGGGATGGCTACACCTTC
>TRBJ1-1|TRBV5-4|TRBD1|.
CASSLGQGHTEAFF
TGTGCCAGCAGCTTGGGACAGGGACACACTGAAGCTTTCTTT
>TRBJ1-3|TRBV13|.|.
CASSLGGPLSGNTIYF
TGTGCCAGCAGCTTAGGGGGCCCGCTCTCTGGAAACACCATATATTTT
>TRBJ2-3|TRBV29-1|TRBD1|.
CSVRQGASSTDTQYF
TGCAGCGTTAGACAGGGGGCCTCTAGCACAGATACGCAGTATTTT
>TRBJ1-2|TRBV30|.|.
CAWSVLGKAYGYTF
TGTGCCTGGAGTGTACTCGGGAAGGCCTATGGCTACACCTTC
>TRBJ2-7|TRBV9|TRBD2|.
CASSVDAGGPYEQYF
TGTGCCAGCAGCGTAGACGCGGGGGGGCCCTACGAGCAGTACTTC
>TRBJ1-4|TRBV11-2|TRBD1|.
CASSLGTGGNEKLFF
TGTGCCAGCAGCCTAGGGACAGGGGGCAATGAAAAACTGTTTTTT
>TRBJ1-1|TRBV18|.|.
CASSPYIMGDFDTEAFF
TGTGCCAGCTCACCATATATAATGGGTGACTTTGACACTGAAGCTTTCTTT
>TRBJ1-1|TRBV23-1|.|.
CASSQSQTAGTEAFF
TGCGCCAGCAGTCAATCTCAAACAGCGGGTACTGAAGCTTTCTTT
>TRBJ1-1|TRBV29-1|.|.
CSVGGETEAFF
TGCAGCGTTGGGGGGGAGACTGAAGCTTTCTTT
>TRBJ2-2|TRBV10-1|TRBD1|medium-sized
CASSDDRGPRTGELFF
TGCGCCAGCAGTGACGACAGGGGGCCTCGGACCGGGGAGCTGTTTTTT